The source of this TCR beta chain is a study of T cell repertoires in cytomegalovirus infection. Study summary: Recently identified HLA-C-restricted and well-studied HLA-B-restricted CMV epitopes were used. Both a matching HLA type and CMV infection were indicated by public TCR beta signatures. Study-wide results and limits: Predominance within the ex vivo response was attributable to HLA-C-restricted CMV-specific TCR beta clonotypes. Cumulative public TCR beta family frequency identified carriers of CMV plus the relevant HLA.

TCRdb reprocessed the reads with MiXCR, giving one entry per CDR3 protein. The sample lists about 360,000 distinct CDR3 sequences, about a third seen once, with about 13% in the top ten. CDR3 length: 16 amino acids. Trimming stripped 4 bases from V and 2 bases from J, with 17 bases between. Germline CDR1 and CDR2: SGHAT and FQDESV (reference sequence). This clonotype was detected ten times or more. Its target is not known. The rearrangement joins TRBV11-1 to TRBJ2-5; perhaps D is TRBD1 or TRBD2 (5 bases each). Sample: cultured PBMCs, taken from culture after CMV antigen stimulation. The sequence derives from a human donor in good health (CMV status not recorded). Some clones in this sample may be carry-over from other donors' samples. In nucleotides, the CDR3 is TGTGCCAGCAGCTCCTTTACCGGGACGCCTCAAGAGACCCAGTACTTC. Its translation: CASSSFTGTPQETQYF.